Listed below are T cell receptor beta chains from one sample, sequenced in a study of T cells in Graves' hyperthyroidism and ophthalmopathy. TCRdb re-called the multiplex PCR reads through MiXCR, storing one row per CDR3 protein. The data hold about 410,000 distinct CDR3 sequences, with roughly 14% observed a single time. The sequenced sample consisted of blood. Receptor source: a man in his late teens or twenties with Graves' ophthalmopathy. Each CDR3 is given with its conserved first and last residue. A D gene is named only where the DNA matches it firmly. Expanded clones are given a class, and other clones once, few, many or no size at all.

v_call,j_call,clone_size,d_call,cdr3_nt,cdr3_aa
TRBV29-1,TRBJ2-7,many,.,TGCAGCGTTGTAGCGGCGGGATCCTACGAGCAGTACTTC,CSVVAAGSYEQYF
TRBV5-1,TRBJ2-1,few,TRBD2,TGCGCCAGCAGCTTGTTACTAGCGGCTTCCTACAATGAGCAGTTCTTC,CASSLLLAASYNEQFF
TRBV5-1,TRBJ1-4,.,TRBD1,TGCGCCAGCAGCTTGGGAACAGGGGGCCGTGAAAAACTGTTTTTT,CASSLGTGGREKLFF
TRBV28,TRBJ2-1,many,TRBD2,TGTGCCAGCAGTTTGTCGGGGGGGCAGGGTGAGCAGTTCTTC,CASSLSGGQGEQFF
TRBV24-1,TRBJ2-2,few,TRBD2,TGTGCCACCAGTGATTTGTCCGGGGGGGACACCGGGGAGCTGTTTTTT,CATSDLSGGDTGELFF
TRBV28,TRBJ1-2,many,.,TGTGCCAGCAGTTTATTGGGGGTCAGAGGGAACTATGGCTACACCTTC,CASSLLGVRGNYGYTF
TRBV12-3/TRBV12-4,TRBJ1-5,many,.,TGTGCCAGCAGCTCTAACCGGGATTATCAGCCCCAGCATTTT,CASSSNRDYQPQHF
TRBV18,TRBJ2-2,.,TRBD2,TGTGCCAGCTCAACCCTCGTAGCGGGAGGATCCGGGGAGCTGTTTTTT,CASSTLVAGGSGELFF
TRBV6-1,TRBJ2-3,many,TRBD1,TGTGCCAGCAGTCAAGGGACAGGGGGGCCCACAGATACGCAGTATTTT,CASSQGTGGPTDTQYF
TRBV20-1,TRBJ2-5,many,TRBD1,TGCAGTGCTAGGACCCTGACAGGGTTGGGGTACCAAGAGACCCAGTACTTC,CSARTLTGLGYQETQYF
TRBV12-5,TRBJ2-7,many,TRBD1,TGTGCTAGCGGACAGGGGGATCACGAGCAGTACTTC,CASGQGDHEQYF
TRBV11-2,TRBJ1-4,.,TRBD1,TGTGCCAGCAGCCCTCCCCGACAGGGAAGGGAAAAACTGTTTTTT,CASSPPRQGREKLFF
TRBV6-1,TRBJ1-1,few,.,TGTGCCAGCAGTCCTGGATCGGGCGGCACTGAAGCTTTCTTT,CASSPGSGGTEAFF
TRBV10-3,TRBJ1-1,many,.,TGTGCCATCAGTGATTCCCGCGGGGGGGCGCGGGATACTGAAGCTTTCTTT,CAISDSRGGARDTEAFF
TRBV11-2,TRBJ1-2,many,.,TGTGCCAGCAGCTTAGCCGGTGGCTACACCTTC,CASSLAGGYTF
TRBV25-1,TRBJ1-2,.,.,TGTGCCAGCAGTGGGGGGCTGTACTATGGCTACACCTTC,CASSGGLYYGYTF
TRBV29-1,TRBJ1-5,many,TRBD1,TGCAGCGCGAATATCGGGACAGGGGGAGGGCAGCCCCAGCATTTT,CSANIGTGGGQPQHF
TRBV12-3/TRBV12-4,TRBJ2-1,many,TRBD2,TGTGCCAGCAGTTTATTTAGCGGGGGGTACAATGAGCAGTTCTTC,CASSLFSGGYNEQFF
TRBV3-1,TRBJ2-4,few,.,TGTGCCAACAGCCAAGACAGGGCCAAAAACATTCAGTACTTC,CANSQDRAKNIQYF
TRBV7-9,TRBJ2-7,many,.,TGTGCCAGCAGCTTGGGGGGGCTCAGAAACGAGCAGTACTTC,CASSLGGLRNEQYF
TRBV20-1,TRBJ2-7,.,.,TGCAGTGCTAGAAAATGGGAAGTGGGGCATAGGGCCTACGAGCAGTACTTC,CSARKWEVGHRAYEQYF
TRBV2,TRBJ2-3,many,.,TGTGCCAGCAGGTACAGGGCAGATACGCAGTATTTT,CASRYRADTQYF
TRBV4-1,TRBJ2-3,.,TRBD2,TGCGCCAGCAGCCCTGGACTAGCGGGGGACACAGATACGCAGTATTTT,CASSPGLAGDTDTQYF
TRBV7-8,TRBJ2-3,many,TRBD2,TGTGCCAGCAGCTTAGGCTCCACCGGGACTAGCGGCTCCACAGATACGCAGTATTTT,CASSLGSTGTSGSTDTQYF
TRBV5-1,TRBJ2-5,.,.,TGCGCCAGCAGCGGAGCAGGGTGGACAGAGACCCAGTACTTC,CASSGAGWTETQYF
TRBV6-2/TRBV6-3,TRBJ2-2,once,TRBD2,TGTGCCAGCAGTTACCCCCGACTAGCGGGAACCGCGAACACCGGGGAGCTGTTTTTT,CASSYPRLAGTANTGELFF
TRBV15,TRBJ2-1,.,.,TGTGCCACCAGCAAGGGACTGTACAATGAGCAGTTCTTC,CATSKGLYNEQFF